This entry features one T cell receptor beta chain sequence. What it recognizes is unknown. Germline V gene lookup returns CDR1 SGHRS and CDR2 YFSETQ. The CDR3 is 16 amino acids. Trimming cost V 4 bases and J 4 bases; bases outside gene matches: 11. These data are taken from a study of T cell repertoires in cytomegalovirus infection. Across the study: An indication of both CMV infection and matching HLA type came from public TCR beta signatures. Whole-study results and caveats: There were HLA-C-restricted CMV-specific TCR beta clonotypes dominating the ex vivo response. Individuals carrying CMV plus the relevant HLA were identified by cumulative frequency of public TCR beta families.

TCRdb passed the reads through MiXCR, listing each CDR3 protein once. The sample shows some 220,000 distinct CDR3 sequences, 9% to 15% of them seen only once. Sequences were obtained from PBMCs. The sequence derives from a human donor in good health (CMV status not recorded). Some clones in this sample may be carry-over from other donors' samples. The chain uses TRBV5-1 and TRBJ1-3, with TRBD1 matching 7 bases. CDR3 sequence (DNA): TGCGCCAGCAGCCCTAATCCCGGGACAGACGGAAACACCATATATTTT. Encoded protein: CASSPNPGTDGNTIYF.